This record covers a single T cell receptor beta chain. The CDR3 runs to 13 residues. Germline CDR1 and CDR2: MNHEY and SVGAGI. The V and J ends lost 4 bases and 5 bases respectively, with 6 bases between them. Study processing details: Researchers report that nucleated cell counts were estimated from reference gene primer amplification. The data were produced by immunoSEQ multiplex PCR, yet TCRdb's version contains in-frame clones alone and is incomplete. V and J calls plus clone size are reproduced from that table; the DNA served to infer D and trimming. The data hold about 90,000 clones, with 76% observed a single time. This record comes from a study of blood T cell repertoires in COVID-19. Whole-study context: Donors in the United States, Italy and Spain gave samples during acute or convalescent COVID-19. Sources were T cells, B-cell-depleted T cells, or PBMCs; the material itself was cDNA or gDNA.

The sequenced sample was peripheral blood. The rearrangement joins TRBV6-5 to TRBJ1-6, with TRBD1 as a possible D gene (5 bases). This receptor was obtained from a man between 65 and 85 years old with acute or convalescent COVID-19. CDR3 region: CASSSRDNSPLHF. CDR3 coding DNA: TGTGCCAGCAGTTCCAGGGATAATTCACCCCTCCACTTT.